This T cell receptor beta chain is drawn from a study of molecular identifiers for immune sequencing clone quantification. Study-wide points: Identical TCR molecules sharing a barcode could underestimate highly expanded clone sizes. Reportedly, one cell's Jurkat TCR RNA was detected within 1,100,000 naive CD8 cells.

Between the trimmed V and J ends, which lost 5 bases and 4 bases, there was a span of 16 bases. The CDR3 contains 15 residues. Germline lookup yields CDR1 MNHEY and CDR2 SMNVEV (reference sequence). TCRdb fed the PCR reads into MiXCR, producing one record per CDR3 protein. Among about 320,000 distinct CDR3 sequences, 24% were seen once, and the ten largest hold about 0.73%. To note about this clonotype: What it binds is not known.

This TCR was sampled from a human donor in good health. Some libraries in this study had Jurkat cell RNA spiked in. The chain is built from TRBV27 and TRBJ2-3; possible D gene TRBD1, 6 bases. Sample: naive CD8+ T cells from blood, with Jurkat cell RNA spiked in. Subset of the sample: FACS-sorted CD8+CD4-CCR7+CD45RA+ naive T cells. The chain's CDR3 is CASSPLQGHADTQYF. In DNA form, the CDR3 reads TGTGCCAGCAGTCCACTCCAGGGGCACGCAGATACGCAGTATTTT.